The present entry profiles one T cell receptor beta chain with its context. The antigen it recognizes is unknown. The input lacks base qualities; no much larger clone sits a single base away. The sample comes from a study of blood T cell repertoires in COVID-19 (dated by TCRdb to 2019 to 2021). For context, the study as a whole: The collaborator samples originated in the United States, Italy and Spain and spanned the acute and convalescent phases of COVID-19. The material from the prospective study consisted of cDNA or gDNA derived from T cells, B-cell-depleted T cells, or PBMCs. Subjects who had been exposed to COVID-19, were actively infected with it, or had recovered from it provided the deeply sampled blood TCRbeta repertoires that made up the dataset. A freely available public database, intended as a resource for researchers studying the immune response to SARS-CoV-2, is where the repertoires were released. Samples were obtained from the ongoing ImmuneRACE study (first 160 participants) and from about 1,300 subjects provided by 6 global collaborators. The sample metadata nearly always contained a de-identified subject ID, COVID-19 status, age in years and sex. Where HLA class I and class II types were available, the types were taken from metadata supplied by the sample provider, not from assay-based typing. General study outcomes and caveats: The quantity of clinical and demographic metadata differed by source and by participant and was supplied without curation.

Collaborating institutions collected whole blood in K2EDTA tubes following their own protocols. For TCRbeta analysis, collaborator samples were shipped as frozen whole blood, as isolated PBMCs, or as DNA extracted from either sample type. TCRbeta CDR3 regions were amplified from genomic DNA using the immunoSEQ Assay, a bias-controlled multiplex PCR. The paper's processing steps were these. The number of nucleated cells in each sample was estimated by amplification of reference gene primers within the assay. To quantify the absolute abundance of each unique TCRbeta CDR3 rearrangement, sequence reads were collapsed and filtered. For each sample, productive Simpson clonality was calculated as the square root of Simpson's diversity index across productive rearrangements. In TCRdb, the immuneACCESS table is reduced to in-frame sequences with V and J assigned. These tables do not hold every clone; where another copy was compared, an unresolved V gene accounts for under half, and the others remain unexplained. The V and J calls and the clone size are those of that table, but D and trimming were determined from the DNA. The sample profile shows roughly 280,000 clones; 86% of them were found once. The top ten clones comprise around 3.6% of the sample.

From the cysteine up to the phenylalanine, the CDR3 has a length of 13 residues. Just CDR3 DNA is preserved here, 39 bases in frame from base 1. Reading the germline V gene gives CDR1 SGHRS and CDR2 YFSETQ. V drops 4 bases and J drops 1 base, leaving 5 bases in between. The sequenced material came from peripheral blood. This TCR was sampled from a man aged 18 to 30 with active or convalescent COVID-19. The sequence links TRBV5-1 to TRBJ2-2; the D gene cannot be named for sure. The nucleotide sequence is given as TGCGCCAGCAGCCTAGGGAACACCGGGGAGCTGTTTTTT. Its protein reads: CASSLGNTGELFF.